This TCR beta chain was captured by sequencing in a study of T cells in tuberculosis. Study summary: The T cells targeted glucose monomycolate, a mycobacterial lipid, via CD1B.

Some clones are missing from TCRdb's copy, which holds only in-frame ones; the method was immunoSEQ multiplex PCR. Of 7,400 or so clones listed, just under 95% are singletons. Study observations and caveats: Using the GMM-specific repertoire gave around 88% accuracy versus roughly 70% with motifs. GMM-specific TCRs were nearer to active tuberculosis alpha repertoires, suggesting expansion.

Notes on this clone: The antigen is undetermined.

The sample consisted of PBMCs. The sequence came from an adult with tuberculosis.

The CDR3 reads CAWSVGDRAWDGYTF. In DNA, the CDR3 is TGTGCCTGGAGTGTCGGCGACAGGGCATGGGATGGCTACACCTTC. The chain joins TRBV30 to TRBJ1-2, with 7 nucleotides matching TRBD1. Germline V gives CDR1 GTSNPN, CDR2 SVGIG (reference sequence). This CDR3 contains 15 residues. J gave up 6 bases and V 0 bases, and 10 bases lay outside the gene matches. The full variable domain, completed using reference TRBV30 and TRBJ1-2, is SQTIHQWPATLVQPVGSPLSLECTVEGTSNPNLYWYRQAAGRGLQLLFYSVGIGQISSEVPQNLSASRPQDRQFILSSKKLLLSDSGFYLCAWSVGDRAWDGYTFGSGTRLTVV.